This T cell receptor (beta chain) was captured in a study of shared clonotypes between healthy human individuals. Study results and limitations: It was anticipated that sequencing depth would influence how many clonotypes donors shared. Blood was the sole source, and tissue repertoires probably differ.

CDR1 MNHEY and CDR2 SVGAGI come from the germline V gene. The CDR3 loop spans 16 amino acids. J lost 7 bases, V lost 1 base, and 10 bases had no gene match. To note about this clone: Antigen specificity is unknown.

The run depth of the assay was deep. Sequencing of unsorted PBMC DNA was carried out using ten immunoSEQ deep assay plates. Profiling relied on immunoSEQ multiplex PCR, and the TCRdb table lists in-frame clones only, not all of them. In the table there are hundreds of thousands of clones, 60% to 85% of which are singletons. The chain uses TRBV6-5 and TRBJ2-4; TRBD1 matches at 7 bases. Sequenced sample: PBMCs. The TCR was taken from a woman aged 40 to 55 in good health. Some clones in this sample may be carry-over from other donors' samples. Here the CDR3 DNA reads TGTGCCAGCAGTTACTTTCACAGGGGTGGAATGAACATTCAGTACTTC. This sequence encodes CASSYFHRGGMNIQYF.